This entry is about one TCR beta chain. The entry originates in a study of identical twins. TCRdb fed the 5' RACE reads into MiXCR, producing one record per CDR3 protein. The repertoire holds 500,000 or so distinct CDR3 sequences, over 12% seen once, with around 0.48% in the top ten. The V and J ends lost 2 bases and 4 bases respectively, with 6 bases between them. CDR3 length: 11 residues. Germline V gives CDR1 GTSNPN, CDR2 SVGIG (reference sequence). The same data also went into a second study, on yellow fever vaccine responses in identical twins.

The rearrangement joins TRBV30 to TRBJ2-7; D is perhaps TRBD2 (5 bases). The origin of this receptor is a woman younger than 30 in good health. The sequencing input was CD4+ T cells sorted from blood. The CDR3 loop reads CAWSTSYEQYF. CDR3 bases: TGTGCCTGGAGTACTAGTTACGAGCAGTACTTC. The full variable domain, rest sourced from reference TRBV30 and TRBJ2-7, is SQTIHQWPATLVQPVGSPLSLECTVEGTSNPNLYWYRQAAGRGLQLLFYSVGIGQISSEVPQNLSASRPQDRQFILSSKKLLLSDSGFYLCAWSTSYEQYFGPGTRLTVT.